This T cell receptor (beta chain) was found in a study of CD8 T cells in Susac syndrome. Notes on the study in general: The study admitted that it had a relatively small number of individuals in its TCR sequencing and HLA analysis.

Germline assignment: CDR1 SGHDN and CDR2 FVKESK. V shed 1 base and J 4 bases; nucleotides not matched to a gene: 5. This CDR3 contains 16 residues. For this clonotype: Its antigen remains unidentified.

RNA amounts of about 0.5 to 1 ug underwent reverse transcription with random hexamers. The authors amplified TCR beta CDR3 across 54 Vbeta and 13 Jbeta using immunoSEQ multiplex PCR. From the immunoSEQ multiplex PCR reads, TCRdb called clonotypes with MiXCR, one entry per CDR3 protein. The sample gives approximately 160,000 distinct CDR3 sequences, about 93% of which show up once; around 0.13% is in the top ten. What was sequenced was CD4+ T cells from PBMCs. The clonotype originates from a human donor in good health. The chain uses TRBV14 and TRBJ2-2, with 8 bases fitting TRBD1. As DNA, the CDR3 is TGTGCCAGCAGCCAAGCTCCGGGACAGGCCACCGGGGAGCTGTTTTTT. Protein: CASSQAPGQATGELFF.